This T cell receptor beta chain was profiled in a study of blood T cells in healthy people across ages. Regarding the study as a whole: Higher diversity, along with more naive CD4+ cells, distinguished long-lived donors from aged donors.

Comment on this clonotype: Antigen specificity is unknown.

The V end was cut by 1 base, the J end by 4 bases, with 17 bases between. This CDR3 has 16 residues. Germline V gives CDR1 SGHDT, CDR2 YYEEEE. For the second PCR, which ran for about 7 to 11 cycles, a sample-barcoded 5' primer and a J-beta primer mix were used. A template-switch adaptor that had 12 random nucleotides put a tag on each cDNA molecule. TCRdb fed the 5' RACE reads into MiXCR, producing one record per CDR3 protein. The repertoire holds around 2 million distinct CDR3 sequences, with around 40% as singletons. The material sequenced was blood. The J gene is TRBJ2-5, the V gene TRBV5-6, with a possible D match to TRBD1 (6 bases). The clonotype was recovered from a human donor in good health. The CDR3, as DNA: TGTGCCAGCAGCTTGTACAGGGCAGGTTTTAGAGAGACCCAGTACTTC. Its translation is CASSLYRAGFRETQYF.